This TCR beta chain emerged from a study of blood T cell repertoires in COVID-19. Study as a whole: In each case, the material was cDNA or gDNA derived from T cells, B-cell-depleted T cells, or PBMCs.

In the original analysis: Using reference gene primer amplification, nucleated cell counts were estimated. Sequencing was performed with immunoSEQ multiplex PCR; in TCRdb, only in-frame clones are kept and a portion is missing. The V and J calls and the clone size are those of that table, but D and trimming were determined from the DNA. The sample has around 100,000 clones, 80% to 90% seen once; the top ten hold about 34%. The germline V gene has CDR1 MGHRA and CDR2 YSYEKL. The length of the CDR3 is 13 residues. V gave up 3 bases and J gave up 11 bases; unmatched junction bases: 7. The receptor was derived from a woman of 80 years or more with acute or convalescent COVID-19. V usage is TRBV4-1 and J usage is TRBJ1-2; the match to TRBD1 covers 9 bases. The specimen sequenced was peripheral blood. The CDR3 loop reads CASSQRDRVRYTF. The CDR3, as DNA: TGCGCCAGCAGCCAGCGGGACAGGGTCCGGTACACCTTC.